This passage covers 6 T cell receptor beta chains from one sample sequenced in a study of technical replicates of blood from several donors (dated by TCRdb to 2016 to 2017). Libraries were constructed by the immunoSEQ multiplex PCR assay. As stored in TCRdb, this immuneACCESS dataset retains in-frame rearrangements with V and J assigned. A fraction of the clones does not appear; measured against another copy, unresolved V genes explain less than half of the discrepancy, and the remainder lacks a known reason. The sample records 45,000 to 55,000 clones, approximately 94% of which are singletons. 0.2% to 0.25% of the sample lies in the top ten. Sequencing was done on a sample of T cells isolated from PBMCs. All receptors come from a human donor in good health.

The chain has TRBV7-9 and TRBJ2-1; D remains unclear. The CDR3 has 17 amino acids. V was shortened by 2 bases and J by 2 bases, with 16 bases between the two germline ends. CDR1 and CDR2 (germline): SEHNR, FQNEAQ (reference sequence). The CDR3 DNA reads TGTGCCAGCAGCTTACAAGGTGGAGCTCATGCCTACAATGAGCAGTTCTTC. It encodes CASSLQGGAHAYNEQFF.

V gene TRBV28 combines with J gene TRBJ2-2; D is uncertain. Per germline, CDR1 MDHEN and CDR2 SYDVKM. Trimming took 2 bases from V and 7 from J, leaving 14 bases between them. The CDR3 consists of 15 residues. The CDR3 is CASSLIYSSIGELFF. The DNA for the CDR3 is TGTGCCAGCAGTTTAATCTACAGCTCCATCGGGGAGCTGTTTTTT.

The chain joins TRBV28 to TRBJ1-1; TRBD1 agrees at 9 bases. V was clipped by 6 bases and J by 11 bases; unmatched bases: 13. The CDR3 has 14 residues. Looked up from germline, CDR1 is MDHEN and CDR2 is SYDVKM. For the CDR3, the DNA is TGTGCCAGCAGAACCGGGACAGGGATTTATTCGGCTTTCTTT. Translation gives CASRTGTGIYSAFF. The full variable domain, in which reference TRBV28 and TRBJ1-1 provide the parts outside the CDR3, is DVKVTQSSRYLVKRTGEKVFLECVQDMDHENMFWYRQDPGLGLRLIYFSYDVKMKEKGDIPEGYSVSREKKERFSLILESASTNQTSMYLCASRTGTGIYSAFFGQGTRLTVV.

Here the CDR3 reads CASSVGLDYGYTF. The CDR3 coding sequence is TGTGCCAGCAGCGTCGGTCTCGACTATGGCTACACCTTC. This rearrangement joins TRBV9 to TRBJ1-2, with D unresolved. V was clipped by 2 bases and J by 3 bases, with 8 bases between them. The CDR3 extends over 13 amino acids. Germline assignment: CDR1 SGDLS and CDR2 YYNGEE.

This clone was seen just once. The CDR3 spells CASSYPDGKGREDYTF. For the CDR3, the DNA is TGTGCCAGCAGTTACCCCGACGGGAAGGGAAGGGAAGACTACACCTTC. The chain recombines TRBV6-5 with TRBJ1-2; no definite D call. This CDR3 comprises 16 residues. Germline V gene data show CDR1 as MNHEY and CDR2 as SVGAGI. The V gene lost 2 bases and the J gene lost 10 bases, with 23 bases spanning the gap.

In its sample, this clone was seen once. The rearrangement links TRBV29-1 to TRBJ2-2; D is possibly TRBD2 (7 bases). Trimming stripped 7 bases from V and 1 base from J, with 16 bases between. Germline V CDR1 and CDR2: SQVTM, ANQGSEA. This CDR3 is built from 15 residues. The CDR3 nucleotides are TGCAGCGCCTCCAACGGGGGGCTGAACACCGGGGAGCTGTTTTTT. It is translated as CSASNGGLNTGELFF.